The entry that follows covers one T cell receptor (beta chain) sequence. A single record per CDR3 protein comes from TCRdb applying MiXCR to the 5' RACE reads. The table shows over 120,000 distinct CDR3 sequences, with about 5.5% occurring only once. The data belong to a study of T-cell memory formation after mild COVID-19. The trim removed 10 bases at V and 1 base at J, leaving 11 bases unmatched. There are 16 residues in the CDR3. CDR1 is MNHEY, CDR2 SVGEGT, per germline. The sequence came from an adult woman who had mild COVID-19 (a few samples of this study predate the infection). Cell type and time point are not known. The rearrangement uses TRBV6-2 or TRBV6-3 and TRBJ2-2, with 8 bases identical to TRBD2. The source material was PBMCs or a T cell subset sorted from them (not recorded which). CDR3 nucleotide sequence: TGTGCCACCCGAACCCGGGGGGGGGGGAACACCGGGGAGCTGTTTTTT. Protein sequence: CATRTRGGGNTGELFF.